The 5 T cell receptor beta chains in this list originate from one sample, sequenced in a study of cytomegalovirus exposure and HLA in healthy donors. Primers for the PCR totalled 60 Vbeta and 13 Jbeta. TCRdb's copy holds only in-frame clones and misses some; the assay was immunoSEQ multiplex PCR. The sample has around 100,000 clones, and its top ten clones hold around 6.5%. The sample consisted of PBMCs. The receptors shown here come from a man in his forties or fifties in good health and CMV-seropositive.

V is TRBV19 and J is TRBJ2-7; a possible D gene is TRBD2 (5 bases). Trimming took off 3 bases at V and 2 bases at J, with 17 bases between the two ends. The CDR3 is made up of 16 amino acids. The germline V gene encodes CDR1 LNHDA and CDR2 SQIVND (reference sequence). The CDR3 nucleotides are TGTGCCAGTAGTATCCCGTTCCGGGGAAAACCCTACGAGCAGTACTTC. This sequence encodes CASSIPFRGKPYEQYF.

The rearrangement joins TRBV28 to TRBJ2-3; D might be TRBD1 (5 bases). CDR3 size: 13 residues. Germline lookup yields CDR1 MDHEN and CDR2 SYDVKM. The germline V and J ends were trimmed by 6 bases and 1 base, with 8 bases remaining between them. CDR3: CASREQGTDTQYF. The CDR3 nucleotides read TGTGCCAGCAGGGAACAGGGCACAGATACGCAGTATTTT. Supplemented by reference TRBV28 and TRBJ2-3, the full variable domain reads DVKVTQSSRYLVKRTGEKVFLECVQDMDHENMFWYRQDPGLGLRLIYFSYDVKMKEKGDIPEGYSVSREKKERFSLILESASTNQTSMYLCASREQGTDTQYFGPGTRLTVL.

The CDR3 bases are TGTGCCAGCAGCCCCCCACAGGGCCCGAACACTGAAGCTTTCTTT. Translation: CASSPPQGPNTEAFF. V usage is TRBV7-9 and J usage is TRBJ1-1; a weak D match, TRBD1 (6 bases). The CDR3 has 15 amino acids. Trimming shortened V by 5 bases and J by 1 base, and 14 bases separated the two germline ends. Germline V gene lookup returns CDR1 SEHNR and CDR2 FQNEAQ (reference sequence).

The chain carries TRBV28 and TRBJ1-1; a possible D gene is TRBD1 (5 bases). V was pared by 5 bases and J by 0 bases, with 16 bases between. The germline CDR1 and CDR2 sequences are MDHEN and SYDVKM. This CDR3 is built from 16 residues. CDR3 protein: CASSLWGGPMNTEAFF. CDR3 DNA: TGTGCCAGCAGTCTTTGGGGGGGACCAATGAACACTGAAGCTTTCTTT.

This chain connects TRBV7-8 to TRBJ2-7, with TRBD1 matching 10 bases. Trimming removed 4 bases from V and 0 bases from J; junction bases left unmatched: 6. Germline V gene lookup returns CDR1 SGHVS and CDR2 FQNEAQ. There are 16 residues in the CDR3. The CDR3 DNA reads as TGTGCCAGCAGCTACTCCGGGACAGGGGCCTCCTACGAGCAGTACTTC. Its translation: CASSYSGTGASYEQYF.